The 29 T cell receptor beta chains in this list originate from one sample, sequenced in a study of shared clonotypes between healthy human individuals. This table comes from immunoSEQ multiplex PCR, and its TCRdb copy is limited to in-frame clones, with some not included. The repertoire consists of 450,000 to 500,000 clones, with around 85% occurring once and the leading ten covering over 9.5%. What was sequenced was PBMCs. The source is a middle-aged woman in good health. Some clones in this sample may be carry-over from other donors' samples.

In its sample, this clone was seen many times. Other DNA sequences in this sample translate to the same CDR3. The V gene is TRBV11-3, the J gene TRBJ2-5; weak D call: TRBD1 (6 bases). The CDR3 consists of 13 residues. The V gene's germline CDR1 is SGHNT and CDR2 YENEEA. The germline V and J ends were trimmed by 6 bases and 4 bases, with 12 bases remaining between them. CDR3 coding DNA: TGTGCCAGCAGTATACAGGGTGGAGAGACCCAGTACTTC. Amino acids: CASSIQGGETQYF.

Of note for this clone: Since a far larger clone is one base different, this is likely a read error. CDR3 in DNA: TGCGCCAGCAGCCAGGTACAGGGGGCCCAAGAGACCCAGTACTTC. Translating it yields CASSQVQGAQETQYF. The V and J genes are TRBV4-3 and TRBJ2-5, with TRBD1 matching over 9 bases. In germline, CDR1 is LGHNA, CDR2 YSLEER. CDR3 length: 15 residues. Trimming cost V 3 bases and J 1 base; bases outside gene matches: 3.

This chain links TRBV5-1 with TRBJ2-7; D is unresolved. This CDR3 contains 12 residues. Germline V gene data show CDR1 as SGHRS and CDR2 as YFSETQ. Trimming left V 2 bases short and J 5 bases short, with 8 bases between. DNA for the CDR3: TGCGCCAGCAGCTTAGACTGGGACGAGCAGTACTTC. This codes for CASSLDWDEQYF.

The chain recombines TRBV2 with TRBJ2-7; D is perhaps TRBD1 or TRBD2 (5 bases each). The ends were cut back, 8 bases at V and 2 bases at J, with 13 bases in the middle. The CDR3 contains 13 residues. Germline values: CDR1 SNHLY, CDR2 FYNNEI. CDR3 region: CASSGTGAYEQYF. The CDR3, as DNA: TGTGCCAGCTCCGGGACCGGGGCCTACGAGCAGTACTTC.

The chain joins TRBV27 to TRBJ2-7; a weak D match, TRBD1 (6 bases). The CDR3 covers 15 residues. Trimming took off 6 bases at V and 0 bases at J, with 15 bases between the two ends. The germline CDR1 and CDR2 sequences are MNHEY and SMNVEV (reference sequence). The CDR3 spells CASRKHTGSSYEQYF. In nucleotides, the CDR3 is TGTGCCAGCAGAAAACATACAGGGAGCTCCTACGAGCAGTACTTC.

CDR3 protein: CASSLDGGLAYEQYF. DNA for the CDR3: TGTGCCAGCAGCTTGGACGGGGGCCTGGCCTACGAGCAGTACTTC. This chain uses TRBV5-4 with TRBJ2-7; either TRBD1 or TRBD2 may fit D (6 bases each). The CDR3 totals 15 residues. The V end lost 0 bases, the J end lost 2 bases, and 12 bases lay between the germline ends. Per germline, CDR1 SGHNT and CDR2 YYREEE (reference sequence).

Of note for this clone: A far larger clone is only one base removed, so a read error is likely. The identical CDR3 is also encoded by other nucleotide sequences in the sample. CDR3 loop: CASSLGYSPGNTIYF. CDR3 in DNA: TGTGCAAGCAGCTTAGGTTACAGCCCTGGAAACACCATATATTTT. This chain joins TRBV7-6 and TRBJ1-3; D remains ambiguous. Germline V gene sequence: CDR1 SGHVS, CDR2 FNYEAQ. The CDR3 has 15 residues. The whole variable domain, remainder taken from reference TRBV7-6 and TRBJ1-3, is GAGVSQSPRYKVTKRGQDVALRCDPISGHVSLYWYRQALGQGPEFLTYFNYEAQQDKSGLPNDRFSAERPEGSISTLTIQRTEQRDSAMYRCASSLGYSPGNTIYFGEGSWLTVV.

A word on this clone: A read error is the likely source, as a far larger clone sits one nucleotide away. V usage is TRBV30 and J usage is TRBJ2-5, with D possibly called TRBD1 or TRBD2 (5 bases each). The germline gives CDR1 GTSNPN, CDR2 SVGIG (reference sequence). The CDR3 is made up of 16 amino acids. Trimming pared 0 bases from V and 2 bases from J, leaving 16 bases between. The CDR3 DNA follows: TGTGCCTGGAGTGTAGGGGTGGTAACGGGGCAAGAGACCCAGTACTTC. As protein: CAWSVGVVTGQETQYF. The variable domain in full, with the rest retrieved from reference TRBV30 and TRBJ2-5, is SQTIHQWPATLVQPVGSPLSLECTVEGTSNPNLYWYRQAAGRGLQLLFYSVGIGQISSEVPQNLSASRPQDRQFILSSKKLLLSDSGFYLCAWSVGVVTGQETQYFGPGTRLLVL.

This clone appeared a single time. This rearrangement joins TRBV7-6 to TRBJ2-1, with 10 nucleotides matching TRBD2. Trimming took 1 base from V and 9 from J; bases not matched to a gene: 15. Germline CDR1 and CDR2: SGHVS and FNYEAQ. This CDR3 spans 18 amino acids. In DNA, the CDR3 is TGTGCCAGCAGCTTAGATGGGACTAGCGTCCCTCTATGGGGTGAGCAGTTCTTC. Translation: CASSLDGTSVPLWGEQFF.

The sample holds many counts of this clone. The CDR3 sequence: CSVEGLVPSYNEQFF. In nucleotides, the CDR3 is TGCAGCGTTGAGGGACTAGTTCCCTCCTACAATGAGCAGTTCTTC. This sequence joins TRBV29-1 and TRBJ2-1; 8 bases align to TRBD2. The CDR3 loop spans 15 amino acids. CDR1 SQVTM and CDR2 ANQGSEA come from the germline V gene. After removal of 3 bases from V and 0 bases from J, the junction contained 4 bases not matched to a gene.

The chain is built from TRBV29-1 and TRBJ2-2; D is possibly TRBD1 (5 bases). Per germline, CDR1 SQVTM and CDR2 ANQGSEA. With 8 bases removed from V and 0 bases from J, the gap between germline ends came to 13 bases. There are 14 residues in the CDR3. CDR3 sequence: CSCRAFTNTGELFF. In DNA form, the CDR3 reads TGCAGCTGCAGGGCCTTCACGAACACCGGGGAGCTGTTTTTT.

The chain carries TRBV7-7 and TRBJ2-5; 9 bases match TRBD2. The CDR3 has 15 residues. The V gene end was trimmed by 4 bases and the J gene end by 5 bases; junction bases not matched to a gene: 8. In germline, CDR1 is SSHAT, CDR2 FNYEAQ (reference sequence). Here the CDR3 DNA reads TGTGCCAGCAGCTGGGATAGCGGGAGTGGGGAGACCCAGTACTTC. Its protein is CASSWDSGSGETQYF.

The chain has TRBV5-4 and TRBJ2-7, with 7 bases matching TRBD2. V shed 2 bases and J 6 bases; nucleotides not matched to a gene: 11. Germline-derived CDR1 and CDR2 are SGHNT and YYREEE (reference sequence). The CDR3 sequence is 15 residues long. As DNA, the CDR3 is TGTGCCAGCAGCTTACTCTCCGGACGGGAGGCCGAGCAGTACTTC. The encoded protein is CASSLLSGREAEQYF. The whole variable domain, filled in from reference TRBV5-4 and TRBJ2-7, reads ETGVTQSPTHLIKTRGQQVTLRCSSQSGHNTVSWYQQALGQGPQFIFQYYREEENGRGNFPPRFSGLQFPNYSSELNVNALELDDSALYLCASSLLSGREAEQYFGPGTRLTVT.

At least ten counts were recorded for this clone. The chain is built from TRBV30 and TRBJ1-6; D may be TRBD1 (5 bases). The CDR3 has 16 residues. Germline CDR1 and CDR2: GTSNPN and SVGIG (reference sequence). Deletions cut 2 bases from V and 3 bases from J, with 14 bases between. DNA of the CDR3: TGTGCCTGGAGTCCTCTAGACAGCTTCTATAATTCACCCCTCCACTTT. Protein product: CAWSPLDSFYNSPLHF.

The chain employs TRBV27 and TRBJ1-2; D possibly corresponds to TRBD1 (5 bases). This CDR3 comprises 13 residues. The V gene lost 3 bases and the J gene lost 5 bases, with 10 bases spanning the gap. The germline V gene has CDR1 MNHEY and CDR2 SMNVEV (reference sequence). In DNA, the CDR3 is TGTGCCAGCAGTTTCCACCGGACATATGGCTACACCTTC. It encodes CASSFHRTYGYTF.

CDR3 amino acids: CASSLAGSLYNEQFF. CDR3 in DNA: TGTGCCAGCAGCTTAGCGGGTTCTCTTTACAATGAGCAGTTCTTC. The V gene is TRBV7-6, the J gene TRBJ2-1; D uncertain. Trimming stripped 0 bases from V and 4 bases from J, with 10 bases between. Germline lookup yields CDR1 SGHVS and CDR2 FNYEAQ. This CDR3 has 15 residues.

Comment on this clone: A read error is likely here: a far larger clone is one base away. Distinct nucleotide sequences in the sample also encode this CDR3. For the CDR3, the DNA is TGTGCCAGCAGCTCCAACAGGGGCCTTGAGCAGTACTTC. Translation: CASSSNRGLEQYF. The chain joins TRBV7-2 to TRBJ2-7; 7 nucleotides match TRBD1. J was trimmed by 7 bases and V by 4 bases; bases with no gene match: 7. From germline, CDR1 is SGHTA and CDR2 FQGNSA. CDR3 length: 13 amino acids.

The rearrangement joins TRBV7-2 to TRBJ2-2, with D unresolved. The length of the CDR3 is 18 residues. Germline CDR1 SGHTA, CDR2 FQGNSA. V gave up 1 base and J gave up 7 bases, with 22 bases separating them. DNA for the CDR3: TGTGCCAGCAGCTTAGTACCGAGTGCGTACGGCCGGGTCGGGGAGCTGTTTTTT. Its protein product is CASSLVPSAYGRVGELFF.

Note on this clone: A single base is all that separates this from a far larger clone, so a read error is likely. This sample also contains other DNA sequences that code for the same CDR3. V gene TRBV5-1 combines with J gene TRBJ2-2; D ambiguous. Per the germline V gene, CDR1 is SGHRS and CDR2 is YFSETQ. Trimming removed 5 bases from V and 5 bases from J, with 7 bases in between. The CDR3 has 12 residues. CDR3 region: CASSHLTGELFF. The CDR3, as DNA: TGCGCCAGCAGTCACCTAACCGGGGAGCTGTTTTTT.

This clone was seen only a few times. One base separates it from a far larger clone, so it is likely a read error. V gene TRBV2 combines with J gene TRBJ1-1; D is undetermined. This CDR3 region has 13 residues. Germline V CDR1 and CDR2: SNHLY, FYNNEI. Trimming stripped 5 bases from V and 1 base from J, with 8 bases between. The CDR3 nucleotides are TGTGCCAGCAGTAAACTACCGAACACTGAAGCTTTCTTT. This gives the protein CASSKLPNTEAFF.

V is TRBV7-9 and J is TRBJ1-4; no definite D call. Germline V gene data show CDR1 as SEHNR and CDR2 as FQNEAQ (reference sequence). V shed 2 bases and J shed 4 bases, with 5 bases lying between them. The CDR3 is 13 residues long. The CDR3 loop is CASSLLSNEKLFF. CDR3 nucleotide sequence: TGTGCCAGCAGCTTACTGAGTAATGAAAAACTGTTTTTT.

Comments on this clone: This is likely an artifact of a read error, given a far larger clone one base away. This chain uses TRBV15 with TRBJ1-1, with D tentatively TRBD1 (6 bases). CDR1 is LNHNV, CDR2 YYDKDF, per germline (reference sequence). V dropped 1 base and J dropped 3 bases, with 15 bases sitting between them. The CDR3 is 16 amino acids. CDR3 sequence: CATSRGPGTPDTEAFF. CDR3 coding DNA: TGTGCCACCAGCAGAGGCCCTGGGACACCGGACACTGAAGCTTTCTTT.

This chain connects TRBV28 to TRBJ2-7, with 9 positions matching TRBD1. V shed 3 bases and J 5 bases; nucleotides not matched to a gene: 8. CDR1 MDHEN and CDR2 SYDVKM come from the germline V gene. The CDR3 totals 15 residues. CDR3 coding DNA: TGTGCCAGCAGTTTTGCCGGGACAGGGCGCCACGAGCAGTACTTC. Encoded protein: CASSFAGTGRHEQYF.

This clone came up a few times. CDR3 nucleotide sequence: TGTGCCAGCAGCCGAGACAGGGGTCAGCCCCAGCATTTT. Translated, it gives CASSRDRGQPQHF. The rearrangement links TRBV5-6 to TRBJ1-5; the match to TRBD1 covers 8 bases. Per the germline V gene, CDR1 is SGHDT and CDR2 is YYEEEE. The J segment lost 6 bases and the V segment lost 4 bases, leaving 3 bases of the junction unmatched. The CDR3 runs to 13 residues.

The J gene is TRBJ1-2, the V gene TRBV28, with D perhaps matching TRBD1 (6 bases). There are 13 residues in the CDR3. CDR1 MDHEN and CDR2 SYDVKM come from the germline V gene. V lost 7 bases and J 4 bases, leaving 13 bases between the germline ends. The CDR3 reads CASKAGGLYGYTF. The DNA of the CDR3 is TGTGCCAGCAAGGCGGGGGGCCTCTATGGCTACACCTTC.

The genes are TRBV5-4 and TRBJ2-5, with 13 bases matching TRBD2. The CDR3 runs to 16 residues. V shed 5 bases and J 3 bases; nucleotides not matched to a gene: 7. CDR1 SGHNT and CDR2 YYREEE come from the germline V gene (reference sequence). CDR3 nucleotides: TGTGCCAGCAGTCATGGACTAGCGGGAGTTAAAGAGACCCAGTACTTC. Its translation is CASSHGLAGVKETQYF. Combining the CDR3 with reference TRBV5-4 and TRBJ2-5 gives the whole variable domain ETGVTQSPTHLIKTRGQQVTLRCSSQSGHNTVSWYQQALGQGPQFIFQYYREEENGRGNFPPRFSGLQFPNYSSELNVNALELDDSALYLCASSHGLAGVKETQYFGPGTRLLVL.

The gene calls are TRBV5-1 and TRBJ2-3; 7 bases are shared with TRBD2. Germline-derived CDR1 and CDR2 are SGHRS and YFSETQ. The CDR3 length is 18 residues. V was clipped by 1 base and J by 3 bases; unmatched bases: 14. The CDR3 loop is CASSLRLAENMRTDTQYF. The CDR3 nucleotides read TGCGCCAGCAGCTTGAGGCTAGCGGAAAACATGAGAACAGATACGCAGTATTTT.

The V and J genes are TRBV4-1 and TRBJ2-7; maybe TRBD1 (6 bases). The CDR3 loop spans 17 amino acids. Between the trimmed V and J ends, which lost 1 base and 0 bases, there was a span of 16 bases. CDR1 and CDR2 from the germline V gene are MGHRA and YSYEKL. The CDR3 sequence is CASSQAVERQDSYEQYF. The CDR3 bases are TGCGCCAGCAGCCAAGCCGTAGAAAGACAGGACTCCTACGAGCAGTACTTC.

This clone turned up a few times. This sample also contains other DNA sequences that code for the same CDR3. The chain joins TRBV7-2 to TRBJ1-4; D perhaps matches TRBD1 (5 bases). The CDR3 extends over 15 amino acids. The germline V and J ends were trimmed by 1 base and 7 bases, with 13 bases remaining between them. The germline gives CDR1 SGHTA, CDR2 FQGNSA. The CDR3 spells CASSLEGQGGEKLFF. The CDR3 DNA is TGTGCCAGCAGCTTAGAGGGTCAGGGTGGTGAAAAACTGTTTTTT.